These 16 T cell receptor beta chains share one sample of origin, sequenced in a study of T cells in localized non-small cell lung cancer. Only in-frame clones appear in the TCRdb table, and some are missing; sequencing was by immunoSEQ multiplex PCR. The sample has more than 1,500 clones; under 45% are singletons. Sequences were derived from lung tumor tissue, sampled before any cancer treatment. The receptors derive from a woman between 40 and 69 years old with stage I lung adenocarcinoma.

Only a few counts were recorded for this clone. The V gene is TRBV6-8, the J gene TRBJ2-7; the D gene is possibly TRBD2 (5 bases). There are 13 residues in the CDR3. Germline CDR1 and CDR2: MNHGY and SAAAGT. Trimming removed 2 bases at V and 1 base at J, with 6 bases between. In DNA, the CDR3 is TGTGCCAGCAGTTACGAGGGATCCTACGAGCAGTACTTC. Translation: CASSYEGSYEQYF.

This clone has just a few counts. The V call is TRBV9, the J call TRBJ1-6; D is ambiguous. The CDR3 sequence is 15 residues long. Germline values: CDR1 SGDLS, CDR2 YYNGEE. V shed 0 bases and J shed 12 bases, with 16 bases lying between them. The CDR3 region has the DNA TGTGCCAGCAGCGTAGAGGCGGGTTCTGGTTTACCCCTCCACTTT. Its translation is CASSVEAGSGLPLHF.

This clone showed up just a few times. The chain combines TRBV19 with TRBJ2-3, with D possibly being TRBD2 (5 bases). The CDR3 runs 15 residues. Germline V gene data show CDR1 as LNHDA and CDR2 as SQIVND (reference sequence). V dropped 3 bases and J dropped 3 bases, with 13 bases sitting between them. DNA for the CDR3: TGTGCCAGTAGTATGAACGGGGAGTGGACAGATACGCAGTATTTT. It yields the protein CASSMNGEWTDTQYF.

A few counts support this clone. The chain uses TRBV6-8 and TRBJ1-3; D not certain. The V gene lost 4 bases and the J gene lost 4 bases, with 14 bases spanning the gap. CDR3 size: 15 residues. Germline V gene data show CDR1 as MNHGY and CDR2 as SAAAGT. CDR3 in DNA: TGTGCCAGCAGTTTGGACGGGTCGAGAGGAAACACCATATATTTT. Its protein product is CASSLDGSRGNTIYF.

This clone has just a few counts. The DNA for the CDR3 is TGTGCCAGCAGAGTGTCCGCGACAGCAACTAATGAAAAACTGTTTTTT. Its translation is CASRVSATATNEKLFF. The V and J genes are TRBV6-8 and TRBJ1-4; tentatively, D is TRBD1 (5 bases). Trimming cost V 6 bases and J 0 bases, with 14 bases left between them. Germline values: CDR1 MNHGY, CDR2 SAAAGT. This CDR3 is built from 16 residues.

The table lists this clone with a count of one. The rearrangement joins TRBV19 to TRBJ2-1; 9 nucleotides line up with TRBD1. There are 15 residues in the CDR3. Germline CDR1 is LNHDA and CDR2 is SQIVND (reference sequence). V shed 4 bases, J shed 5 bases, and the junction held 6 bases outside the gene matches. CDR3 DNA: TGTGCCAGTAGTAGGGCGGGGACAGGGAACAATGAGCAGTTCTTC. Translation gives CASSRAGTGNNEQFF. Full variable domain (remainder filled in from reference TRBV19 and TRBJ2-1): DGGITQSPKYLFRKEGQNVTLSCEQNLNHDAMYWYRQDPGQGLRLIYYSQIVNDFQKGDIAEGYSVSREKKESFPLTVTSAQKNPTAFYLCASSRAGTGNNEQFFGPGTRLTVL.

This clone was recorded a few times. The chain has TRBV6-8 and TRBJ1-6; no clear D gene. This CDR3 is built from 15 residues. Germline CDR1 MNHGY, CDR2 SAAAGT. V lost 5 bases to trimming and J lost 8 bases, with 16 bases between them. CDR3 residues: CASSTGGNFDSPLHF. CDR3 DNA sequence: TGTGCCAGCAGTACCGGTGGTAACTTTGATTCACCCCTCCACTTT.

This clone showed up just a few times. J is TRBJ2-1 and V is TRBV11-3, with 8 bases aligning to TRBD1. After removal of 2 bases from V and 5 bases from J, the junction contained 2 bases not matched to a gene. In germline, CDR1 is SGHNT, CDR2 YENEEA. The CDR3 is 14 amino acids. The CDR3 sequence: CASSLQGANNEQFF. The CDR3 DNA sequence: TGTGCCAGCAGCTTACAGGGGGCAAACAATGAGCAGTTCTTC.

A few counts support this clone. V and J are TRBV11-3 and TRBJ2-1; 12 bases match TRBD2. CDR3 length: 15 residues. CDR1 SGHNT and CDR2 YENEEA come from the germline V gene. V was pared by 5 bases and J by 7 bases, with 6 bases of the junction left unmatched. The CDR3 reads CASSPSGGAGNEQFF. The CDR3 DNA sequence: TGTGCCAGCAGCCCTAGCGGGGGGGCCGGTAATGAGCAGTTCTTC. The full variable domain, with the rest looked up from reference TRBV11-3 and TRBJ2-1, is EAGVVQSPRYKIIEKKQPVAFWCNPISGHNTLYWYLQNLGQGPELLIRYENEEAVDDSQLPKDRFSAERLKGVDSTLKIQPAELGDSAVYLCASSPSGGAGNEQFFGPGTRLTVL.

The chain recombines TRBV18 with TRBJ1-2, with D hard to call. CDR3 length: 15 amino acids. The germline gives CDR1 KGHSH, CDR2 LQKENI. Trimming pared 3 bases from V and 2 bases from J, leaving 13 bases between. The CDR3 loop reads CASSPPSKENYGYTF. The CDR3 DNA reads TGTGCCAGCTCACCCCCGAGCAAGGAGAACTATGGCTACACCTTC.

The chain recombines TRBV18 with TRBJ2-3, with a tentative D call TRBD1 (6 bases). This CDR3 is built from 14 residues. In germline, CDR1 is KGHSH, CDR2 LQKENI. V was pared by 2 bases and J by 0 bases, with 6 bases between. The CDR3 DNA reads as TGTGCCAGCTCACCAGGACAGAGCACAGATACGCAGTATTTT. Protein: CASSPGQSTDTQYF.

This clone has a handful of counts. The chain has TRBV11-3 and TRBJ1-6; D might be TRBD1 (6 bases). V lost 1 base and J lost 8, with 9 bases in between. This CDR3 spans 14 amino acids. Germline CDR1 reads SGHNT; CDR2 reads YENEEA. The CDR3 region is CASSLGTAYSPLHF. The CDR3 coding sequence is TGTGCCAGCAGCTTAGGGACAGCTTATTCACCCCTCCACTTT.

The V call is TRBV19, the J call TRBJ2-1; D is perhaps TRBD2 (7 bases). Trimming shortened V by 3 bases and J by 10 bases, and 19 bases separated the two germline ends. The CDR3 is 15 residues long. The germline gives CDR1 LNHDA, CDR2 SQIVND (reference sequence). The chain's CDR3 is CASSMAASGGGEQFF. In nucleotides, the CDR3 is TGTGCCAGTAGTATGGCGGCTAGCGGAGGGGGGGAGCAGTTCTTC.

This clone was counted only a few times. The rearrangement links TRBV18 to TRBJ1-2; TRBD1 aligns across 7 bases. CDR1 and CDR2 from the germline V gene are KGHSH and LQKENI. V dropped 3 bases and J dropped 8; count of bases not matched to a gene: 9. The CDR3 covers 14 residues. The CDR3 nucleotides are TGTGCCAGCTCACCCGTTGTAGGGGGCGAGGGCTACACCTTC. Translated: CASSPVVGGEGYTF.

The rearrangement links TRBV9 to TRBJ2-4; 10 nucleotides agree with TRBD2. The V and J ends lost 0 bases and 0 bases, in that order; junction bases with no gene match: 6. The CDR3 consists of 18 residues. Germline CDR1 is SGDLS and CDR2 is YYNGEE. As DNA, the CDR3 is TGTGCCAGCAGCGTAGGACTAGCGGGTGAACTAGCCAAAAACATTCAGTACTTC. It encodes CASSVGLAGELAKNIQYF. Drawing the rest from reference TRBV9 and TRBJ2-4, the complete variable domain is DSGVTQTPKHLITATGQRVTLRCSPRSGDLSVYWYQQSLDQGLQFLIQYYNGEERAKGNILERFSAQQFPDLHSELNLSSLELGDSALYFCASSVGLAGELAKNIQYFGAGTRLSVL.

J is TRBJ2-3 and V is TRBV15, with unresolved D. This CDR3 is 14 amino acids long. CDR1 is LNHNV and CDR2 is YYDKDF in the germline V gene (reference sequence). V lost 0 bases and J 2 bases, leaving 6 bases between the germline ends. CDR3 in amino acids: CATSRDADTDTQYF. CDR3 bases: TGTGCCACCAGCAGAGATGCGGACACAGATACGCAGTATTTT. Drawing the rest from reference TRBV15 and TRBJ2-3, the complete variable domain is DAMVIQNPRYQVTQFGKPVTLSCSQTLNHNVMYWYQQKSSQAPKLLFHYYDKDFNNEADTPDNFQSRRPNTSFCFLDIRSPGLGDTAMYLCATSRDADTDTQYFGPGTRLTVL.